The rows below give T cell receptor beta chains drawn from one sample of a study of early T cells in non-severe SARS-CoV-2 infection. TCRdb re-called the 5' RACE reads through MiXCR, storing one row per CDR3 protein. The data hold some 57,000 distinct CDR3 sequences, with 7.5% to 9.5% observed a single time. The material sequenced was whole blood, taken at baseline. All receptors derive from an adult who was a healthcare worker with PCR-confirmed SARS-CoV-2 infection or an uninfected control (not recorded which). The CDR3 runs from the conserved cysteine through the conserved F or W. The D gene is left open where the match is weak. Size is omitted from some rows. Given values are once, few, many or a class for expanded clones.

J gene: TRBJ1-5; V gene: TRBV20-1; clone size: few; D gene: TRBD1; CDR3 protein: CSARDPRTGGGQPQHF; CDR3 DNA: TGCAGTGCTAGAGATCCCCGGACAGGGGGTGGCCAGCCCCAGCATTTT
J gene: TRBJ2-5; V gene: TRBV18; clone size: few; D gene: .; CDR3 protein: CASSPQAEGNQYF; CDR3 DNA: TGTGCCAGCTCACCACAGGCTGAGGGGAACCAGTACTTC
J gene: TRBJ1-1; V gene: TRBV7-6; clone size: few; D gene: .; CDR3 protein: CASMRGLGTEAFF; CDR3 DNA: TGTGCCAGCATGCGGGGGCTGGGTACTGAAGCTTTCTTT
J gene: TRBJ2-7; V gene: TRBV18; clone size: .; D gene: TRBD2; CDR3 protein: CASSPPGLATYEQYF; CDR3 DNA: TGTGCCAGCTCACCACCGGGACTAGCGACCTACGAGCAGTACTTC
J gene: TRBJ1-1; V gene: TRBV19; clone size: many; D gene: .; CDR3 protein: CASSIGQAEAFF; CDR3 DNA: TGTGCCAGTAGTATAGGACAGGCTGAAGCTTTCTTT
J gene: TRBJ2-1; V gene: TRBV11-3; clone size: .; D gene: TRBD2; CDR3 protein: CASSPLAGGPINEQFF; CDR3 DNA: TGTGCCAGCAGCCCGTTAGCGGGAGGGCCCATCAATGAGCAGTTCTTC
J gene: TRBJ1-1; V gene: TRBV9; clone size: .; D gene: .; CDR3 protein: CASSVRPGFTEAFF; CDR3 DNA: TGTGCCAGCAGCGTCAGACCAGGGTTCACTGAAGCTTTCTTT
J gene: TRBJ1-3; V gene: TRBV12-3/TRBV12-4; clone size: many; D gene: .; CDR3 protein: CASSLARGNTIYF; CDR3 DNA: TGTGCCAGCAGTTTAGCGCGGGGAAACACCATATATTTT
J gene: TRBJ2-2; V gene: TRBV29-1; clone size: many; D gene: .; CDR3 protein: CSVRTVNTGELFF; CDR3 DNA: TGCAGCGTGAGGACGGTTAACACCGGGGAGCTGTTTTTT
J gene: TRBJ2-1; V gene: TRBV13; clone size: .; D gene: .; CDR3 protein: CASSTGATQQFF; CDR3 DNA: TGTGCCAGCTCTACCGGAGCCACACAGCAGTTCTTC
J gene: TRBJ2-5; V gene: TRBV7-9; clone size: few; D gene: .; CDR3 protein: CASSFGEPAGTQYF; CDR3 DNA: TGTGCCAGCAGCTTCGGGGAACCGGCGGGGACCCAGTACTTC
J gene: TRBJ2-1; V gene: TRBV5-1; clone size: .; D gene: .; CDR3 protein: CASSLATGGPAEQFF; CDR3 DNA: TGCGCCAGCAGCTTGGCCACGGGGGGCCCAGCTGAGCAGTTCTTC
J gene: TRBJ2-7; V gene: TRBV19; clone size: few; D gene: TRBD1; CDR3 protein: CASSISHRSGQGNEQYF; CDR3 DNA: TGTGCCAGTAGTATATCTCATCGTTCGGGACAGGGAAACGAGCAGTACTTC
J gene: TRBJ1-2; V gene: TRBV3-1; clone size: many; D gene: TRBD1; CDR3 protein: CASSPRGRGRANYGYTF; CDR3 DNA: TGTGCCAGCAGCCCCCGAGGCAGGGGGCGAGCTAACTATGGCTACACCTTC
J gene: TRBJ2-2; V gene: TRBV6-5; clone size: .; D gene: TRBD1; CDR3 protein: CASSRDRGNGELFF; CDR3 DNA: TGTGCCAGCAGTCGGGACAGGGGTAACGGGGAGCTGTTTTTT
J gene: TRBJ2-3; V gene: TRBV5-1; clone size: .; D gene: TRBD1; CDR3 protein: CASSSLGGGTDTQYF; CDR3 DNA: TGCGCCAGCAGCTCTTTAGGGGGCGGCACAGATACGCAGTATTTT
J gene: TRBJ1-2; V gene: TRBV7-8; clone size: many; D gene: .; CDR3 protein: CASSPRADLGHANYGYTF; CDR3 DNA: TGTGCCAGCAGCCCCCGCGCCGATTTGGGGCACGCCAACTATGGCTACACCTTC
J gene: TRBJ2-7; V gene: TRBV11-3; clone size: few; D gene: .; CDR3 protein: CASSQTSSYEQYF; CDR3 DNA: TGTGCCAGCAGCCAGACTAGCTCCTACGAGCAGTACTTC
J gene: TRBJ2-2; V gene: TRBV13; clone size: many; D gene: TRBD2; CDR3 protein: CASSFASGRSGELFF; CDR3 DNA: TGTGCCAGCAGCTTCGCTAGCGGGAGATCCGGGGAGCTGTTTTTT
J gene: TRBJ2-1; V gene: TRBV11-2; clone size: few; D gene: TRBD2; CDR3 protein: CASSQTSGKYNEQFF; CDR3 DNA: TGTGCCAGCAGCCAGACTAGCGGGAAATACAATGAGCAGTTCTTC
J gene: TRBJ2-1; V gene: TRBV7-2; clone size: many; D gene: TRBD1; CDR3 protein: CASSPYQGAYNEQFF; CDR3 DNA: TGTGCCAGCAGCCCCTACCAGGGGGCCTACAATGAGCAGTTCTTC
J gene: TRBJ1-1; V gene: TRBV12-3/TRBV12-4; clone size: .; D gene: TRBD1; CDR3 protein: CASRIRDRAFF; CDR3 DNA: TGTGCCAGCAGAATCCGGGACAGAGCTTTCTTT
J gene: TRBJ2-7; V gene: TRBV3-1; clone size: few; D gene: .; CDR3 protein: CASSLLQGHEQYF; CDR3 DNA: TGTGCCAGCAGCCTGCTACAGGGCCACGAGCAGTACTTC
J gene: TRBJ1-1; V gene: TRBV25-1; clone size: few; D gene: .; CDR3 protein: CASAPDIMNTEAFF; CDR3 DNA: TGTGCCAGTGCCCCGGACATCATGAACACTGAAGCTTTCTTT
J gene: TRBJ2-3; V gene: TRBV20-1; clone size: .; D gene: TRBD1; CDR3 protein: CSARRTGSDTQYF; CDR3 DNA: TGCAGTGCTAGAAGGACAGGGTCAGATACGCAGTATTTT
J gene: TRBJ2-7; V gene: TRBV20-1; clone size: .; D gene: .; CDR3 protein: CSARGRFPTIGQYF; CDR3 DNA: TGCAGTGCTAGGGGCAGGTTCCCCACGATTGGGCAGTACTTC
J gene: TRBJ2-3; V gene: TRBV7-2; clone size: many; D gene: TRBD2; CDR3 protein: CASSLASGGRRTDTQYF; CDR3 DNA: TGTGCCAGCAGCTTAGCTAGCGGGGGGAGGCGGACAGATACGCAGTATTTT
J gene: TRBJ1-1; V gene: TRBV20-1; clone size: .; D gene: .; CDR3 protein: CSGWRATEAFF; CDR3 DNA: TGCAGTGGGTGGCGGGCCACTGAAGCTTTCTTT
J gene: TRBJ2-7; V gene: TRBV2; clone size: .; D gene: .; CDR3 protein: CASSEEGPWAEQYF; CDR3 DNA: TGTGCCAGCAGTGAAGAAGGGCCCTGGGCCGAGCAGTACTTC
J gene: TRBJ2-7; V gene: TRBV12-5; clone size: .; D gene: .; CDR3 protein: CASGPGGVFYEQYF; CDR3 DNA: TGTGCTAGTGGTCCCGGCGGGGTTTTCTACGAGCAGTACTTC
J gene: TRBJ2-2; V gene: TRBV7-9; clone size: few; D gene: TRBD1; CDR3 protein: CASSLEGGTELFF; CDR3 DNA: TGTGCCAGCAGCTTAGAAGGGGGCACGGAGCTGTTTTTT
J gene: TRBJ2-5; V gene: TRBV7-9; clone size: .; D gene: TRBD2; CDR3 protein: CASSAGLAGSTRQETQYF; CDR3 DNA: TGTGCCAGCAGCGCGGGACTAGCGGGATCTACGCGCCAAGAGACCCAGTACTTC
J gene: TRBJ1-1; V gene: TRBV7-9; clone size: .; D gene: .; CDR3 protein: CASSVQVTRSTEAFF; CDR3 DNA: TGTGCCAGCAGCGTACAGGTGACCCGGAGCACTGAAGCTTTCTTT
J gene: TRBJ1-2; V gene: TRBV20-1; clone size: .; D gene: TRBD1; CDR3 protein: CSARERRTGDKNYGYTF; CDR3 DNA: TGCAGTGCTAGGGAAAGACGGACAGGGGACAAAAACTATGGCTACACCTTC
J gene: TRBJ2-1; V gene: TRBV21-1; clone size: few; D gene: .; CDR3 protein: CASSPRDRAGGNEQFF; CDR3 DNA: TGTGCCAGCAGCCCCCGGGACAGGGCAGGGGGCAATGAGCAGTTCTTC
J gene: TRBJ2-2; V gene: TRBV4-1; clone size: few; D gene: .; CDR3 protein: CASSQDVAGELFF; CDR3 DNA: TGCGCCAGCAGCCAAGATGTGGCCGGGGAGCTGTTTTTT
J gene: TRBJ2-7; V gene: TRBV19; clone size: .; D gene: .; CDR3 protein: CASSIGIRQYF; CDR3 DNA: TGTGCCAGTAGTATAGGAATACGGCAGTACTTC
J gene: TRBJ2-6; V gene: TRBV5-1; clone size: many; D gene: .; CDR3 protein: CASGDSAFSGANVLTF; CDR3 DNA: TGCGCCAGCGGCGACAGTGCCTTCTCTGGGGCCAACGTCCTGACTTTC
J gene: TRBJ2-2; V gene: TRBV4-1; clone size: .; D gene: TRBD1; CDR3 protein: CASSPGTGLFPGELFF; CDR3 DNA: TGCGCCAGCAGCCCCGGGACAGGGCTTTTTCCCGGGGAGCTGTTTTTT
J gene: TRBJ1-5; V gene: TRBV29-1; clone size: many; D gene: TRBD1; CDR3 protein: CSVRTGGNQPQHF; CDR3 DNA: TGCAGCGTCCGGACAGGGGGGAATCAGCCCCAGCATTTT
J gene: TRBJ2-5; V gene: TRBV7-2; clone size: many; D gene: .; CDR3 protein: CASSPPPGKTQYF; CDR3 DNA: TGTGCCAGCAGCCCCCCCCCCGGGAAGACCCAGTACTTC
J gene: TRBJ1-1; V gene: TRBV3-1; clone size: .; D gene: .; CDR3 protein: CASSPLGKENTEAFF; CDR3 DNA: TGTGCCAGCAGCCCTTTAGGGAAAGAAAACACTGAAGCTTTCTTT
J gene: TRBJ2-5; V gene: TRBV5-4; clone size: .; D gene: .; CDR3 protein: CASSFLGETQYF; CDR3 DNA: TGTGCCAGCAGCTTTTTAGGAGAGACCCAGTACTTC
J gene: TRBJ1-1; V gene: TRBV3-1; clone size: .; D gene: .; CDR3 protein: CASSHKAAMNTEAFF; CDR3 DNA: TGTGCCAGCAGCCATAAGGCGGCCATGAACACTGAAGCTTTCTTT
J gene: TRBJ2-1; V gene: TRBV7-2; clone size: many; D gene: TRBD2; CDR3 protein: CASSTRLAVTYNEQLF; CDR3 DNA: TGTGCCAGCAGCACCCGACTAGCGGTCACCTACAATGAGCAGCTCTTC
J gene: TRBJ2-7; V gene: TRBV11-3; clone size: few; D gene: .; CDR3 protein: CASSFTTVSYEQYF; CDR3 DNA: TGTGCCAGCAGCTTTACTACAGTATCCTACGAGCAGTACTTC
J gene: TRBJ2-3; V gene: TRBV4-1; clone size: few; D gene: TRBD2; CDR3 protein: CASSQDRGGRNSDTQYF; CDR3 DNA: TGCGCCAGCAGCCAAGATCGGGGGGGAAGAAACTCAGATACGCAGTATTTT
J gene: TRBJ2-2; V gene: TRBV21-1; clone size: few; D gene: .; CDR3 protein: CASSEIRGSNTGELFF; CDR3 DNA: TGTGCCAGCAGCGAAATCAGGGGGTCTAACACCGGGGAGCTGTTTTTT
J gene: TRBJ2-5; V gene: TRBV6-6; clone size: few; D gene: TRBD2; CDR3 protein: CASSFSSGRPPETQYF; CDR3 DNA: TGTGCCAGCAGTTTCTCTAGCGGGAGGCCCCCGGAGACCCAGTACTTC
J gene: TRBJ1-3; V gene: TRBV6-5; clone size: few; D gene: .; CDR3 protein: CASRVDTLSGNTIYF; CDR3 DNA: TGTGCCAGCAGAGTGGACACCCTCTCTGGAAACACCATATATTTT
J gene: TRBJ2-7; V gene: TRBV20-1; clone size: few; D gene: .; CDR3 protein: CSAEGGGGSYEQYF; CDR3 DNA: TGCAGTGCTGAGGGGGGCGGCGGATCCTACGAGCAGTACTTC
J gene: TRBJ1-4; V gene: TRBV20-1; clone size: many; D gene: TRBD1; CDR3 protein: CSAREEGTGDEKLFF; CDR3 DNA: TGCAGTGCTAGAGAAGAGGGGACAGGGGACGAAAAACTGTTTTTT
J gene: TRBJ1-1; V gene: TRBV29-1; clone size: .; D gene: .; CDR3 protein: CSVVSSNTEAFF; CDR3 DNA: TGCAGCGTTGTATCCTCGAACACTGAAGCTTTCTTT
J gene: TRBJ1-5; V gene: TRBV12-3/TRBV12-4; clone size: few; D gene: .; CDR3 protein: CASSFGTAKGQPQHF; CDR3 DNA: TGTGCCAGCAGTTTCGGGACGGCGAAAGGGCAGCCCCAGCATTTT